This paragraph reports one T cell receptor (beta chain). The antigen is undetermined. The CDR3 is made up of 14 amino acids. In germline, CDR1 is MNHEY, CDR2 SMNVEV (reference sequence). Trimming left V 2 bases short and J 5 bases short, with 12 bases between. The data were produced by immunoSEQ multiplex PCR, yet TCRdb's version contains in-frame clones alone and is incomplete. The sample records 100,000 to 150,000 clones, around 80% being singletons. Time point in this sample: blood 2 weeks post-SBRT. As for treatment: 15 Gy SBRT to primary tumor, nephrectomy 4 weeks later. The patient's renal cell carcinoma had clear cell pathology. The sample belongs to a study of radiation and T cells in renal cell carcinoma. Overall study context: Nephrectomy followed 15 Gy stereotactic body radiation by 4 weeks. The study, taken as a whole, reports: In blood, top tumor clones expanded by 2 weeks, shrinking by 4.

The sequencing used blood, collected from a patient whose treatment included radiotherapy and nephrectomy. The rearrangement links TRBV27 to TRBJ1-2, with TRBD1 as a possible D gene (5 bases). The TCR was taken from a man aged 45 to 65 with renal cell carcinoma. The CDR3 loop is CASSLGGIPYGYTF. Here the CDR3 DNA reads TGTGCCAGCAGTTTAGGGGGGATCCCGTATGGCTACACCTTC.